The 27 T cell receptor beta chains below were found in one sample sequenced in a study of blood T cell repertoires in COVID-19. Produced via immunoSEQ multiplex PCR; TCRdb's table is partial and in-frame only. The table records approximately 220,000 clones, about 87% of them present only once. Sequenced sample: PBMCs or T cells enriched from blood (not recorded which). Receptors were obtained from a young man who had recovered from COVID-19.

For the CDR3, the DNA is TGTGCCATCAGTGAAGCGGGGCCTAGCACAGATACGCAGTATTTT. Its translation: CAISEAGPSTDTQYF. J is TRBJ2-3 and V is TRBV10-3; 7 nucleotides align to TRBD2. After removal of 3 bases from V and 0 bases from J, the junction contained 3 bases not matched to a gene. Per germline, CDR1 ENHRY and CDR2 SYGVKD. There are 15 residues in the CDR3.

This clone appeared once. This chain joins TRBV5-4 and TRBJ2-1; 7 bases map to TRBD2. Germline assignment: CDR1 SGHNT and CDR2 YYREEE (reference sequence). The V segment lost 4 bases and the J segment 0 bases; nucleotides outside the gene matches: 4. The length of the CDR3 is 15 residues. The CDR3 sequence: CASSTPSGSYNEQFF. DNA of the CDR3: TGTGCCAGCAGCACTCCTAGCGGCTCCTACAATGAGCAGTTCTTC.

As for this clone: Other nucleotide sequences from this sample produce the same CDR3. The chain uses TRBV7-2 and TRBJ2-7; 7 positions agree with TRBD1. Germline-derived CDR1 and CDR2 are SGHTA and FQGNSA. V lost 0 bases to trimming and J lost 3 bases; unmatched junction nucleotides: 2. The CDR3 covers 14 residues. The CDR3 DNA reads as TGTGCCAGCAGCTTAGCGGGACAGAACTACGAGCAGTACTTC. Its protein product is CASSLAGQNYEQYF.

The gene calls are TRBV21-1 and TRBJ1-2. TRBV21-1 is a recognized pseudogene. This CDR3 comprises 13 residues. The CDR3 spells CASSKPGEGGYTF. The CDR3 DNA is TGTGCCAGCAGCAAACCGGGGGAGGGTGGCTACACCTTC.

The V gene is TRBV29-1, the J gene TRBJ1-2, with 11 bases matching TRBD1. After removal of 7 bases from V and 6 bases from J, the junction contained 7 bases not matched to a gene. Germline values: CDR1 SQVTM, CDR2 ANQGSEA. The CDR3 totals 13 residues. CDR3 loop: CSARGQGVNGYTF. The CDR3 coding sequence is TGCAGCGCGAGGGGACAGGGGGTAAATGGCTACACCTTC.

The gene calls are TRBV3-1 (or the pseudogene TRBV3-2) and TRBJ2-7, with D unclear. Trimming stripped 4 bases from V and 6 bases from J, with 7 bases between. CDR1 LGHDT and CDR2 YNNKEL come from the germline V gene (reference sequence). This CDR3 has 11 residues. CDR3 DNA sequence: TGTGCCAGCAGCCTCGGTCCCGAGCAGTACTTC. Its translation: CASSLGPEQYF.

The chain links TRBV19 to TRBJ1-5; TRBD1 matches 7 bases. The V and J ends lost 7 bases and 1 base, in that order; junction bases with no gene match: 7. Germline V CDR1 and CDR2: LNHDA, SQIVND (reference sequence). The CDR3 length is 15 residues. This CDR3 reads CASTPNRGSNQPQHF. The CDR3 nucleotides are TGTGCCAGTACCCCCAACAGGGGAAGCAATCAGCCCCAGCATTTT.

The V call is TRBV4-3, the J call TRBJ2-1, with D possibly TRBD2 on 6 matching bases. V was clipped by 0 bases and J by 7 bases, with 16 bases between them. This CDR3 has 16 residues. Germline V gene sequence: CDR1 LGHNA, CDR2 YSLEER. In DNA, the CDR3 is TGCGCCAGCAGCCAAGATCGATGGGGGGAGAGAAATGAGCAGTTCTTC. Translated: CASSQDRWGERNEQFF.

The chain has TRBV7-9 and TRBJ1-1; TRBD1 agrees at 9 bases. The CDR3 covers 16 residues. Germline V lookup: CDR1 SEHNR, CDR2 FQNEAQ (reference sequence). V gave up 3 bases and J gave up 3 bases; unmatched junction bases: 8. CDR3 in DNA: TGTGCCAGCAGCTTGACAGGGGGTATCCTTGACACTGAAGCTTTCTTT. Its translation: CASSLTGGILDTEAFF.

The J gene is TRBJ2-5, the V gene TRBV7-9, with D possibly TRBD2 on 6 matching bases. With 5 bases removed from V and 5 bases from J, the gap between germline ends came to 30 bases. CDR1 is SEHNR and CDR2 is FQNEAQ in the germline V gene (reference sequence). The CDR3 runs to 19 residues. This chain's CDR3 is CASSTNVRIFGGTRETQYF. The CDR3 DNA follows: TGTGCCAGCAGCACCAACGTCCGTATTTTTGGGGGGACCCGGGAGACCCAGTACTTC.

This clone was detected only once. The chain has TRBV7-9 and TRBJ2-1, with 7 bases fitting TRBD2. The V gene's germline CDR1 is SEHNR and CDR2 FQNEAQ (reference sequence). This CDR3 is 14 amino acids long. V was pared by 5 bases and J by 6 bases, with 7 bases of the junction left unmatched. CDR3 in amino acids: CASSLSGRPNEQFF. The CDR3 DNA is TGTGCCAGCAGCCTATCCGGGAGGCCCAATGAGCAGTTCTTC.

The rearrangement links TRBV5-5 to TRBJ2-3, with 8 bases identical to TRBD2. This CDR3 has 15 residues. Germline V lookup: CDR1 SGHKS, CDR2 YYEKEE (reference sequence). V was pared by 7 bases and J by 0 bases, with 7 bases of the junction left unmatched. CDR3 DNA sequence: TGTGCCAGCGACCAATCGGGGGGGAGCACAGATACGCAGTATTTT. Translated: CASDQSGGSTDTQYF. Looking up the rest from reference TRBV5-5 and TRBJ2-3 gives the full variable domain: DAGVTQSPTHLIKTRGQQVTLRCSPISGHKSVSWYQQVLGQGPQFIFQYYEKEERGRGNFPDRFSARQFPNYSSELNVNALLLGDSALYLCASDQSGGSTDTQYFGPGTRLTVL.

This chain uses TRBV6-5 with TRBJ2-1; 13 nucleotides align to TRBD2. Per the germline V gene, CDR1 is MNHEY and CDR2 is SVGAGI. V shed 5 bases and J 8 bases; nucleotides not matched to a gene: 6. This CDR3 comprises 15 residues. The CDR3 DNA reads as TGTGCCAGCAGTCAGGGACTAGCGGGGACGGATGAGCAGTTCTTC. This codes for CASSQGLAGTDEQFF.

The chain couples TRBV13 to TRBJ1-5; no reliable D call. V lost 0 bases and J lost 4, with 7 bases in between. This CDR3 is 14 amino acids long. The germline gives CDR1 PRHDT, CDR2 FYEKMQ (reference sequence). The CDR3 DNA is TGTGCCAGCAGCTTAGGACGGGGAAATCAGCCCCAGCATTTT. Protein sequence: CASSLGRGNQPQHF.

The chain links TRBV5-6 to TRBJ2-7; D may be TRBD2 (6 bases). Between the trimmed V and J ends, which lost 1 base and 0 bases, there was a span of 23 bases. Germline V gene sequence: CDR1 SGHDT, CDR2 YYEEEE. The CDR3 is 19 residues long. As DNA, the CDR3 is TGTGCCAGCAGCTTGTTTGGCGGGCGGCGGGACCGAGCCTCCTACGAGCAGTACTTC. Its translation is CASSLFGGRRDRASYEQYF.

The rearrangement links TRBV6-6 to TRBJ1-2; weak D call: TRBD1 (5 bases). This CDR3 spans 13 amino acids. Trimming took off 5 bases at V and 1 base at J, with 8 bases between the two ends. Looked up from germline, CDR1 is MNHNY and CDR2 is SVGAGI (reference sequence). CDR3: CASSRQRNYGYTF. CDR3 bases: TGTGCCAGCAGTCGACAGCGTAACTATGGCTACACCTTC.

Here the CDR3 reads CASSVATTAVRDEQFF. Written as DNA, the CDR3 is TGTGCCAGCAGCGTAGCTACGACGGCTGTACGGGATGAGCAGTTCTTC. The chain links TRBV9 to TRBJ2-1; no firm D call. CDR1 is SGDLS and CDR2 is YYNGEE in the germline V gene. Deletions cut 0 bases from V and 8 bases from J, with 18 bases between. The CDR3 loop spans 16 amino acids. The variable domain in full, with the rest retrieved from reference TRBV9 and TRBJ2-1, is DSGVTQTPKHLITATGQRVTLRCSPRSGDLSVYWYQQSLDQGLQFLIQYYNGEERAKGNILERFSAQQFPDLHSELNLSSLELGDSALYFCASSVATTAVRDEQFFGPGTRLTVL.

The table lists this clone with a count of one. The rearrangement joins TRBV5-6 to TRBJ2-5, with 9 positions matching TRBD2. V dropped 1 base and J dropped 4; count of bases not matched to a gene: 17. This CDR3 spans 19 amino acids. The germline gives CDR1 SGHDT, CDR2 YYEEEE. The CDR3 coding sequence is TGTGCCAGCAGCTTGTCTGGACTAGCGATGTTAACTTCGGTAGAGACCCAGTACTTC. Its translation is CASSLSGLAMLTSVETQYF.

The V gene is TRBV11-2, the J gene TRBJ2-7; 7 bases line up with TRBD1. CDR1 and CDR2 (germline): SGHAT, FQNNGV. Losses at the gene ends were 5 bases for V and 1 base for J; bases not matched to a gene: 8. The CDR3 runs to 15 residues. The CDR3: CASSQQGSRSYEQYF. The DNA of the CDR3 is TGTGCCAGCAGCCAACAGGGGTCGAGGTCCTACGAGCAGTACTTC.

V and J are TRBV6-7 and TRBJ2-6; D uncertain. TRBV6-7 counts as an open reading frame of uncertain function. The length of the CDR3 is 12 residues. V lost 7 bases to trimming and J lost 2 bases, with 3 bases between them. CDR3 protein: CASNTGANVLTF. As DNA, the CDR3 is TGTGCCAGCAACACTGGGGCCAACGTCCTGACTTTC.

In DNA, the CDR3 is TGTGCCAGCAGCTTGGAGAGGGAGCAGTTCTTC. It yields the protein CASSLEREQFF. This chain joins TRBV5-4 and TRBJ2-1; unclear D gene. Germline V gene sequence: CDR1 SGHNT, CDR2 YYREEE (reference sequence). The V end lost 0 bases, the J end lost 10 bases, and 5 bases lay between the germline ends. This CDR3 comprises 11 residues.

This clone has only one observation. CDR3 DNA sequence: TGTGCCAGCAGCTTAACAGGGCCGCATCAGCCCCAGCATTTT. It translates to CASSLTGPHQPQHF. The J gene is TRBJ1-5, the V gene TRBV5-5; weak D call: TRBD1 (6 bases). The ends were cut back, 2 bases at V and 5 bases at J, with 11 bases in the middle. The V gene's germline CDR1 is SGHKS and CDR2 YYEKEE (reference sequence). The CDR3 consists of 14 residues. The full variable domain, rest sourced from reference TRBV5-5 and TRBJ1-5, is DAGVTQSPTHLIKTRGQQVTLRCSPISGHKSVSWYQQVLGQGPQFIFQYYEKEERGRGNFPDRFSARQFPNYSSELNVNALLLGDSALYLCASSLTGPHQPQHFGDGTRLSIL.

The sample holds a few counts of this clone. The chain is built from TRBV4-2 and TRBJ1-5; TRBD1 might be the D (5 bases). Germline assignment: CDR1 LGHNA and CDR2 YNFKEQ. This CDR3 comprises 14 residues. V was cut by 1 base and J by 7 bases, with 11 bases left in between. The CDR3 DNA is TGTGCCAGCAGCCAAGGGGTTGACAGACAGCCCCAGCATTTT. Protein product: CASSQGVDRQPQHF.

The genes are TRBV9 and TRBJ2-1; TRBD1 agrees at 7 bases. The junction had 9 bases not matched to a gene; V was cut back by 0 bases and J by 6 bases. There are 16 residues in the CDR3. Germline values: CDR1 SGDLS, CDR2 YYNGEE. The CDR3, as DNA: TGTGCCAGCAGCGTAGATAGTCGGACAGGAGGCAATGAGCAGTTCTTC. Amino acid sequence: CASSVDSRTGGNEQFF.

This rearrangement joins TRBV20-1 to TRBJ2-1; D gene unclear. Germline assignment: CDR1 DFQATT and CDR2 SNEGSKA (reference sequence). The CDR3 is 11 amino acids. Trimming cost V 5 bases and J 4 bases, with 6 bases left between them. CDR3 coding DNA: TGCAGTGCTGCGAGATACAATGAGCAGTTCTTC. Amino acids: CSAARYNEQFF.

The chain links TRBV29-1 to TRBJ2-7; D is uncertain. The CDR3 loop spans 11 amino acids. Trimming stripped 4 bases from V and 4 bases from J, with 8 bases between. Germline V lookup: CDR1 SQVTM, CDR2 ANQGSEA. The CDR3 spells CSVAWSYEQYF. The CDR3 bases are TGCAGCGTTGCTTGGAGTTACGAGCAGTACTTC.

The J gene is TRBJ2-3, the V gene TRBV15, with 8 bases aligning to TRBD2. Germline CDR1 reads LNHNV; CDR2 reads YYDKDF (reference sequence). CDR3 length equals 15 residues. V gave up 6 bases and J gave up 2 bases; unmatched junction bases: 7. The CDR3 here is CATSVAGGYTDTQYF. The CDR3 DNA sequence: TGTGCCACCAGTGTTGCGGGAGGTTACACAGATACGCAGTATTTT.